These 25 T cell receptor beta chains were sequenced from one sample in a study of T cells expressing NK-cell markers. TCRdb reprocessed the 5' RACE reads, with one entry per CDR3 protein and no DNA. This repertoire includes 500,000 to 700,000 distinct CDR3 sequences. The source material was blood T cells: a sorted CD56 or NKG2C T cell subset, CD4+ or CD8+ T cells, or bulk PBMC T cells (not recorded which). The receptor set was obtained from a young man in good health.

The chain combines TRBV12-3 or TRBV12-4 with TRBJ2-7; checking the TCRdb D call of TRBD1 is not possible without DNA. CDR3 length: 15 amino acids. CDR3 residues: CASRTGGGNFGEQYF.

The chain joins TRBV7-6 to TRBJ1-5; without DNA, the TCRdb call of TRBD1 cannot be checked. Germline V gene lookup returns CDR1 SGHVS and CDR2 FNYEAQ. The CDR3 sequence is 17 residues long. This chain's CDR3 is CASSLGPGQLSNQPQHF.

This CDR3 is CASSSARQGSYEQYF. The V and J genes are TRBV12-3 or TRBV12-4 and TRBJ2-7; the D call of TRBD1 rests on TCRdb alone, since no DNA is present to check it. This CDR3 spans 15 amino acids.

The chain joins TRBV5-1 to TRBJ2-1. The CDR3 totals 15 residues. Germline loops: CDR1 SGHRS, CDR2 YFSETQ. This CDR3 is CASSYDRRDYNEQFF.

V gene TRBV7-9 combines with J gene TRBJ2-5; TCRdb names TRBD1, which stays unverified in the absence of DNA. This CDR3 comprises 12 residues. Germline CDR1 is SEHNR and CDR2 is FQNEAQ (reference sequence). The CDR3 protein is CASNRAWETQYF.

This chain joins TRBV24-1 and TRBJ2-3; the TCRdb D gene call, TRBD2, has no DNA to confirm it. The germline V gene encodes CDR1 KGHDR and CDR2 SFDVKD. The CDR3 sequence is 17 residues long. CDR3 in amino acids: CATSDLRLAGGVNTQYF.

J is TRBJ2-3 and V is TRBV4-1; TCRdb calls TRBD1, which cannot be checked without DNA. Germline V CDR1 and CDR2: MGHRA, YSYEKL. There are 14 residues in the CDR3. CDR3 loop: CASSGRGRTDTQYF.

The gene calls are TRBV6-6 and TRBJ2-5; TCRdb's assignment of TRBD1 cannot be checked, as there is no DNA. The CDR3 loop spans 13 amino acids. Germline V gene lookup returns CDR1 MNHNY and CDR2 SVGAGI (reference sequence). Here the CDR3 reads CASSSGTGGTQYF.

The rearrangement joins TRBV20-1 to TRBJ1-5. From germline, CDR1 is DFQATT and CDR2 SNEGSKA (reference sequence). CDR3 length: 15 residues. This CDR3 reads CSARDLGSAGWPQHF.

The chain is built from TRBV12-3 or TRBV12-4 and TRBJ1-1. The CDR3 is 16 residues long. CDR3 loop: CASSLEVGGTNTEAFF.

This CDR3 is CASSYLRGAPSLEAFF. The rearrangement uses TRBV6-2 or TRBV6-3 and TRBJ1-1; TCRdb selects TRBD1, and the lack of DNA leaves this call unchecked. The length of the CDR3 is 16 residues. Germline V gene lookup returns CDR1 MNHEY and CDR2 SVGEGT.

V gene TRBV29-1 combines with J gene TRBJ2-7; no DNA is available, so the TRBD1 call from TCRdb remains unchecked. The CDR3 covers 14 residues. CDR1 and CDR2 from the germline V gene are SQVTM and ANQGSEA. The CDR3 region is CSVAPRQGPYEQYF.

The chain employs TRBV20-1 and TRBJ2-3; TCRdb outputs TRBD2, but without DNA this stays unchecked. The CDR3 extends over 14 amino acids. Germline CDR1 is DFQATT and CDR2 is SNEGSKA (reference sequence). The CDR3 is CTPASGISTDTQYF.

The rearrangement joins TRBV27 to TRBJ2-7; TCRdb's D gene call, TRBD2, goes unchecked for lack of DNA. Germline values: CDR1 MNHEY, CDR2 SMNVEV (reference sequence). The length of the CDR3 is 14 residues. CDR3: CASSLYYLADEQYF.

The chain employs TRBV5-1 and TRBJ2-7; absent DNA, TCRdb's TRBD1 call cannot be checked. This CDR3 is built from 14 residues. From germline, CDR1 is SGHRS and CDR2 YFSETQ. The CDR3 sequence: CASSWTGGEGEQYF.

V gene TRBV5-1 combines with J gene TRBJ2-1. This CDR3 is 12 amino acids long. The germline gives CDR1 SGHRS, CDR2 YFSETQ. The CDR3 region is CASSRTHNEQFF.

This chain joins TRBV20-1 and TRBJ2-1; the D call of TRBD2 rests on TCRdb alone, since no DNA is present to check it. The CDR3 length is 15 residues. From germline, CDR1 is DFQATT and CDR2 SNEGSKA (reference sequence). The CDR3 protein is CSASGTSGKYNEQFF.

V gene TRBV7-9 combines with J gene TRBJ1-1; with no DNA, the TCRdb D assignment of TRBD1 cannot be verified. Germline V gene lookup returns CDR1 SEHNR and CDR2 FQNEAQ (reference sequence). CDR3 size: 13 residues. CDR3 sequence reads: CASFRQDGTEAFF.

CDR3: CSARRPGLRLFF. The rearrangement joins TRBV20-1 to TRBJ2-1; TCRdb's D gene call, TRBD2, goes unchecked for lack of DNA. The V gene's germline CDR1 is DFQATT and CDR2 SNEGSKA (reference sequence). This CDR3 is 12 amino acids long.

This rearrangement joins TRBV12-3 or TRBV12-4 to TRBJ2-7; TCRdb proposes TRBD1, but this gene call is untestable without DNA. The CDR3 is 14 residues long. The CDR3 sequence is CASSPGQGAQEQYF.

This chain uses TRBV11-2 with TRBJ2-3; TCRdb outputs TRBD1, but without DNA this stays unchecked. CDR1 is SGHAT, CDR2 FQNNGV, per germline. The CDR3 length is 16 residues. The CDR3 loop is CASSSDRDTLTDTQYF. The full variable domain, completed using reference TRBV11-2 and TRBJ2-3, is EAGVAQSPRYKIIEKRQSVAFWCNPISGHATLYWYQQILGQGPKLLIQFQNNGVVDDSQLPKDRFSAERLKGVDSTLKIQPAKLEDSAVYLCASSSDRDTLTDTQYFGPGTRLTVL.

The chain carries TRBV6-6 and TRBJ1-2; TCRdb's D call of TRBD1 is untestable without DNA. Germline values: CDR1 MNHNY, CDR2 SVGAGI (reference sequence). This CDR3 has 11 amino acids. The CDR3 loop is CATSAGDGYTF.

The chain links TRBV15 to TRBJ1-4; no DNA is available, so the TRBD1 call from TCRdb remains unchecked. Germline-derived CDR1 and CDR2 are LNHNV and YYDKDF (reference sequence). This CDR3 has 14 amino acids. This CDR3 reads CATSRFRDIEKLFF.

This chain joins TRBV6-5 and TRBJ2-3; TCRdb's assignment of TRBD1 cannot be checked, as there is no DNA. Germline V gene data show CDR1 as MNHEY and CDR2 as SVGAGI. This CDR3 region has 12 residues. CDR3 residues: CASSPPGDTQYF.

This sequence joins TRBV5-5 and TRBJ1-5. The CDR3 is 13 residues long. CDR1 and CDR2 (germline): SGHKS, YYEKEE (reference sequence). CDR3: CASSFGQAQPQHF.